This T cell receptor (beta chain) was profiled in a study of T cell responses to AZD1222 COVID-19 vaccine. To note about this clone: Its specificity is not known.

Assay: immunoSEQ multiplex PCR; the TCRdb copy retains only in-frame clones and omits some. This table has about 75,000 clones, around 88% appearing once. V dropped 4 bases and J dropped 7 bases, with 5 bases sitting between them. The germline V gene encodes CDR1 SEHNR and CDR2 FQNEAQ (reference sequence). The CDR3 runs 12 residues. Study-wide findings and caveats: The CD4 TCRs associated with vaccination extended across spike and predominated at 160-218 and 743-854. Unmutated variant regions reportedly attract nearly half of all spike-specific TCRs. The study found Spike-specific TCR breadth and depth rose after two AZD1222 doses.

This sequence originates from an adult who received the MenACWY meningococcal vaccine as a control. Sequencing used peripheral blood, obtained 28 days after the second dose of the MenACWY control vaccine. The rearrangement uses TRBV7-9 and TRBJ1-6, with no clear D. CDR3 coding DNA: TGTGCCAGCAGCTACTTAAATTCACCCCTCCACTTT. It encodes CASSYLNSPLHF.